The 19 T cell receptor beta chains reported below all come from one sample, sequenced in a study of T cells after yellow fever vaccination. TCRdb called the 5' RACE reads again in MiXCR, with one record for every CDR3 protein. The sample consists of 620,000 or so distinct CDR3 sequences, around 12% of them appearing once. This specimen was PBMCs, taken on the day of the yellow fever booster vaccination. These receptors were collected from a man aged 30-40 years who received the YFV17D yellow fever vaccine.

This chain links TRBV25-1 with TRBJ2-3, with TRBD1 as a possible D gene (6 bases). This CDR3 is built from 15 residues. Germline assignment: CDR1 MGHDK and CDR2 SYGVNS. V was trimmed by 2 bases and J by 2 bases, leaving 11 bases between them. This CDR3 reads CASSETGPNTDTQYF. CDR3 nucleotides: TGTGCCAGCAGTGAAACAGGGCCGAACACAGATACGCAGTATTTT.

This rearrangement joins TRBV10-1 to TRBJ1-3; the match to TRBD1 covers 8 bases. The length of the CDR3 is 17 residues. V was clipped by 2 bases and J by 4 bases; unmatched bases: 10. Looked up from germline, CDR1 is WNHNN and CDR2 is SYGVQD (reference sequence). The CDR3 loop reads CASSETERDRTGNTIYF. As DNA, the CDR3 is TGCGCCAGCAGTGAGACTGAAAGGGACAGGACCGGAAACACCATATATTTT.

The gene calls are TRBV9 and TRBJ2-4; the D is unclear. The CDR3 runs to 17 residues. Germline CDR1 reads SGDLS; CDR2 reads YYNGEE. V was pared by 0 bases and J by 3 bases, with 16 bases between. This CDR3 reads CASSVEGFSYDKNIQYF. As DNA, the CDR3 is TGTGCCAGCAGCGTAGAAGGATTCTCTTATGACAAAAACATTCAGTACTTC.

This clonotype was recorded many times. For the CDR3, the DNA is TGTGCCAGCAGCTTCAAGGCAGGGGGAGGGAACATTCAGTACTTC. Protein: CASSFKAGGGNIQYF. J is TRBJ2-4 and V is TRBV7-8; D may correspond to TRBD1 or TRBD2 (7 bases each). V lost 3 bases and J lost 7, with 16 bases in between. The CDR3 contains 15 residues. In germline, CDR1 is SGHVS, CDR2 FQNEAQ. The whole variable domain, filled in from reference TRBV7-8 and TRBJ2-4, reads GAGVSQSPRYKVAKRGQDVALRCDPISGHVSLFWYQQALGQGPEFLTYFQNEAQLDKSGLPSDRFFAERPEGSVSTLKIQRTQQEDSAVYLCASSFKAGGGNIQYFGAGTRLSVL.

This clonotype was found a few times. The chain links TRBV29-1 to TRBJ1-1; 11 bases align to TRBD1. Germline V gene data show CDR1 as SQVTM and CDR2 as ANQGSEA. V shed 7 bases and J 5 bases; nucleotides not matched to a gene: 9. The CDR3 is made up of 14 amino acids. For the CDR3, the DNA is TGCAGCGCCTCGGACAGGGGGCTGTATACTGAAGCTTTCTTT. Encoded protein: CSASDRGLYTEAFF.

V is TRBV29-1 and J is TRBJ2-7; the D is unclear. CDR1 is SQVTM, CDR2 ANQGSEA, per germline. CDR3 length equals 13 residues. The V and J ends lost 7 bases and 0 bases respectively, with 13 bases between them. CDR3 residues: CSGVIPTSYEQYF. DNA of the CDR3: TGCAGCGGAGTAATACCCACCTCCTACGAGCAGTACTTC.

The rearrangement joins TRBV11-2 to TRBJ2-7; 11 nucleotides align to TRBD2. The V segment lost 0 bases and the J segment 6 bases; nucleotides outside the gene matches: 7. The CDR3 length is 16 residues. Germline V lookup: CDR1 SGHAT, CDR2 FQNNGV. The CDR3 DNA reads TGTGCCAGCAGCTTAGATCAACTAGCGGGAGCATCCGAGCAGTACTTC. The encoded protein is CASSLDQLAGASEQYF.

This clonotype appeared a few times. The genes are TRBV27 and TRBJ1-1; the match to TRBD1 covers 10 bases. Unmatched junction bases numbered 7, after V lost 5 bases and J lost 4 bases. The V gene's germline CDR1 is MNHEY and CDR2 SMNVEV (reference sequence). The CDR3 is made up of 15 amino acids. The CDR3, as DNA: TGTGCCAGCAGTCCAGGGACAGGGGCGGTCACTGAAGCTTTCTTT. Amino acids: CASSPGTGAVTEAFF.

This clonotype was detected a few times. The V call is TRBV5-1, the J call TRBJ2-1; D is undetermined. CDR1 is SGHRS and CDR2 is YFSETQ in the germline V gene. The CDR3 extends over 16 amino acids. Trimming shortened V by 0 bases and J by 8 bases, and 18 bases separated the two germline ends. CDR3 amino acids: CASSLGHQAGVYEQFF. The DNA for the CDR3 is TGCGCCAGCAGCTTGGGTCACCAGGCCGGAGTGTATGAGCAGTTCTTC.

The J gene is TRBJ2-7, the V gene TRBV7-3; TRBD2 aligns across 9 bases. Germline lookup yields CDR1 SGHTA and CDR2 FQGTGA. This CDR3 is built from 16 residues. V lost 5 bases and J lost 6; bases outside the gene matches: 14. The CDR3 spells CASSLNRPAGGGEQYF. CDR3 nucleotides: TGTGCCAGCAGCCTCAACCGACCAGCGGGAGGTGGCGAGCAGTACTTC.

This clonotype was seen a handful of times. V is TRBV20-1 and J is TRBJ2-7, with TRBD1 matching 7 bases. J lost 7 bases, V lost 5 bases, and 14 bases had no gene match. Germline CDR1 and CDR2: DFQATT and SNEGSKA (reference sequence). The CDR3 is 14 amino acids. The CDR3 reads CSASGQERSGEQYF. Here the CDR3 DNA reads TGCAGTGCTTCCGGACAGGAACGTTCGGGTGAGCAGTACTTC.

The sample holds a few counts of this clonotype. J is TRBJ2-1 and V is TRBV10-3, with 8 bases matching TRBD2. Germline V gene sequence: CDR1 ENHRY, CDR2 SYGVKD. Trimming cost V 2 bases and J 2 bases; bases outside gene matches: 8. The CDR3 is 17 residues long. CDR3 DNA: TGTGCCATCAGTGAGGTGGAGGCGGGAGGCACCTACAATGAGCAGTTCTTC. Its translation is CAISEVEAGGTYNEQFF.

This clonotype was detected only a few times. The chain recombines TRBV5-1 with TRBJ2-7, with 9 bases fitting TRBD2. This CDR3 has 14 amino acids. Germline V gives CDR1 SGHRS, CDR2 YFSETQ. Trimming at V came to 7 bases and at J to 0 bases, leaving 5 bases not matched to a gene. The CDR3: CASRLAERSYEQYF. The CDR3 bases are TGCGCCAGCCGACTAGCGGAACGCTCCTACGAGCAGTACTTC.

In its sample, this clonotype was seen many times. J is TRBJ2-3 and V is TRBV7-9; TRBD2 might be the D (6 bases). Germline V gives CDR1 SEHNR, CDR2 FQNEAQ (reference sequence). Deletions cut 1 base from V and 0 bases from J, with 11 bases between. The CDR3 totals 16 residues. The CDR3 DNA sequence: TGTGCCAGCAGCTTAGGAGTAGCGGCTAGCACAGATACGCAGTATTTT. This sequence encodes CASSLGVAASTDTQYF.

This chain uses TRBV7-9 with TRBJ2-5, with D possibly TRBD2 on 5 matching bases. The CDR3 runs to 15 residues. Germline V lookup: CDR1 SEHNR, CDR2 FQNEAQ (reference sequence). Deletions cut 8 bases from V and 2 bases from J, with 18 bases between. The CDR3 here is CASADPYGVQETQYF. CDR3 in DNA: TGTGCCAGCGCCGACCCATACGGGGTACAAGAGACCCAGTACTTC.

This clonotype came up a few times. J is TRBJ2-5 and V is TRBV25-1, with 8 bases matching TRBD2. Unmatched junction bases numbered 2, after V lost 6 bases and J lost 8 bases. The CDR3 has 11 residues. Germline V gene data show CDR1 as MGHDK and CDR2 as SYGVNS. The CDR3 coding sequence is TGTGCCAGCAGACTAGCGGAAACCCAGTACTTC. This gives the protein CASRLAETQYF.

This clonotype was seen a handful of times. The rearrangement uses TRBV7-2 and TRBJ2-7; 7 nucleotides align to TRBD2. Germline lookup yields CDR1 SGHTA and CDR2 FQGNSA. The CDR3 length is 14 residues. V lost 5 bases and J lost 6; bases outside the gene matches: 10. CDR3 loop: CASSTYGTTLEQYF. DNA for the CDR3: TGTGCCAGCAGCACCTACGGGACTACTCTCGAGCAGTACTTC.

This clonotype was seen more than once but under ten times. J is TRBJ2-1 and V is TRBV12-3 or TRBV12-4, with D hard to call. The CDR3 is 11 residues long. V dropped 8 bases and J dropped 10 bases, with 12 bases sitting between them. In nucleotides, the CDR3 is TGTGCCAGCCAAAAGTTGGCAGAGCAGTTCTTC. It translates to CASQKLAEQFF.

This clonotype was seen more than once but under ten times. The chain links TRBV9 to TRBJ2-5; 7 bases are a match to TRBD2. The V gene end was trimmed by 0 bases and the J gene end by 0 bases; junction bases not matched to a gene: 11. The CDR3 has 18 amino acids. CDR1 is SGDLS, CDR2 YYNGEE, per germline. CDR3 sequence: CASSVGRLAGVDQETQYF. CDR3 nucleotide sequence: TGTGCCAGCAGCGTAGGTCGTTTGGCGGGAGTAGACCAAGAGACCCAGTACTTC.